The 14 T cell receptor beta chains presented below share a single source sample, sequenced in a study of human T cells and chemical hapten exposure. Time point here: pre-sensitization, week 0. Treatment in this sample: therapeutic diphenylcyclopropenone sensitization with weekly scalp DPC. One entry per CDR3 protein, called by TCRdb with MiXCR from the RACE reads. The sample consists of about 250,000 distinct CDR3 sequences, 7.7% of them appearing once. The specimen was whole blood, collected in connection with sensitization to the hapten diphenylcyclopropenone (DPC). The receptors come from a man aged 18 to 35 with alopecia areata. Some clones in this sample may be carry-over from other donors' samples.

This clonotype was counted many times. This rearrangement joins TRBV6-5 to TRBJ1-1, with 9 bases matching TRBD1. Germline trimming cut 4 bases from V and 3 bases from J; bases unmatched to any gene: 0. Germline V gene data show CDR1 as MNHEY and CDR2 as SVGAGI. The CDR3 has 13 amino acids. CDR3 amino acids: CASSWDRDTEAFF. CDR3 sequence (DNA): TGTGCCAGCAGTTGGGACAGGGACACTGAAGCTTTCTTT.

The chain recombines TRBV7-2 with TRBJ1-2, with a possible D match to TRBD1 (6 bases). V was pared by 5 bases and J by 5 bases, with 12 bases between. Germline V CDR1 and CDR2: SGHTA, FQGNSA. The CDR3 spans 13 residues. The CDR3 bases are TGTGCCAGCAGCCCAGGACAGCGATATGGCTACACCTTC. It yields the protein CASSPGQRYGYTF.

The table lists this clonotype with many counts. The J gene is TRBJ1-2, the V gene TRBV6-5; 7 bases align to TRBD1. CDR1 and CDR2 (germline): MNHEY, SVGAGI. The length of the CDR3 is 13 residues. V shed 4 bases and J 7 bases; nucleotides not matched to a gene: 6. This CDR3 is CASSSKTGSGYTF. CDR3 bases: TGTGCCAGCAGTTCCAAGACAGGGTCTGGCTACACCTTC.

This clonotype was detected many times. The CDR3 DNA reads TGTGCCAGCAGGGACAGGGGTAGGCAGTTCTTC. Translation gives CASRDRGRQFF. The chain has TRBV2 and TRBJ2-1; 9 bases match TRBD1. Trimming at V came to 6 bases and at J to 12 bases, leaving 3 bases not matched to a gene. The CDR3 has 11 residues. Germline CDR1 reads SNHLY; CDR2 reads FYNNEI.

This chain joins TRBV7-2 and TRBJ2-1; D is possibly TRBD2 (6 bases). V was pared by 2 bases and J by 4 bases, with 15 bases between. Germline loops: CDR1 SGHTA, CDR2 FQGNSA. The CDR3 totals 16 residues. CDR3 DNA sequence: TGTGCCAGCAGCTTAAAGGGAGGTTTGGCTTACAATGAGCAGTTCTTC. Amino acid sequence: CASSLKGGLAYNEQFF.

This clonotype was detected only a few times. The CDR3: CASRRFPGQGYEQYV. CDR3 DNA: TGTGCCAGCAGAAGATTTCCGGGACAGGGCTACGAGCAGTACGTC. V and J are TRBV6-2 or TRBV6-3 and TRBJ2-7, with 9 bases matching TRBD1. V lost 6 bases to trimming and J lost 3 bases; unmatched junction nucleotides: 9. CDR1 and CDR2 from the germline V gene are MNHEY and SVGEGT. The CDR3 length is 15 residues.

This clonotype was recorded a few times. The gene calls are TRBV4-3 and TRBJ2-7, with TRBD1 matching over 8 bases. CDR1 is LGHNA, CDR2 YSLEER, per germline. The CDR3 consists of 16 residues. The V segment lost 2 bases and the J segment 3 bases; nucleotides outside the gene matches: 9. CDR3 in amino acids: CASSQSAGQGLYEQYF. CDR3 nucleotide sequence: TGCGCCAGCAGCCAATCGGCCGGACAGGGCCTCTACGAGCAGTACTTC.

The gene calls are TRBV5-1 and TRBJ1-1, with 12 bases aligning to TRBD1. J gave up 5 bases and V 3 bases, and 2 bases lay outside the gene matches. Germline V CDR1 and CDR2: SGHRS, YFSETQ. This CDR3 spans 14 amino acids. Here the CDR3 DNA reads TGCGCCAGCAGCTGGGGACAGGGGGCTACTGAAGCTTTCTTT. This codes for CASSWGQGATEAFF.

The rearrangement joins TRBV11-2 to TRBJ2-3; TRBD2 agrees at 7 bases. V shed 2 bases and J 5 bases; nucleotides not matched to a gene: 10. The CDR3 loop spans 16 amino acids. CDR1 and CDR2 (germline): SGHAT, FQNNGV. The CDR3 protein is CASSLTSGDGGDTQYF. In nucleotides, the CDR3 is TGTGCCAGCAGCTTAACGAGCGGGGATGGGGGAGATACGCAGTATTTT.

This clonotype was recorded at least ten times. V is TRBV12-3 or TRBV12-4 and J is TRBJ1-5; 10 nucleotides match TRBD1. The CDR3 is 14 amino acids. The V segment lost 5 bases and the J segment 11 bases; nucleotides outside the gene matches: 9. CDR3 DNA sequence: TGTGCCAGCAGTCGGACAGGGGGAGTAAGGGCCCAGCATTTT. It specifies CASSRTGGVRAQHF.

The CDR3 protein is CASSPKQGNSPLHF. The CDR3 DNA sequence: TGTGCCAGCTCACCAAAACAGGGTAACTCACCCCTCCACTTT. The rearrangement links TRBV18 to TRBJ1-6, with D perhaps matching TRBD1 (6 bases). Germline CDR1 KGHSH, CDR2 LQKENI. Trimming pared 2 bases from V and 10 bases from J, leaving 12 bases between. The CDR3 length is 14 residues.

A few counts support this clonotype. The chain combines TRBV6-5 with TRBJ2-7; 7 bases fit TRBD1. Trimming took 6 bases from V and 4 from J; bases not matched to a gene: 6. The germline V gene has CDR1 MNHEY and CDR2 SVGAGI. This CDR3 has 13 residues. CDR3 coding DNA: TGTGCCAGCAGATCGGACAGGCGGTACGAGCAGTACTTC. It specifies CASRSDRRYEQYF.

The sample holds a few counts of this clonotype. The chain recombines TRBV13 with TRBJ1-1; D unclear. The CDR3 sequence is 14 residues long. The germline V gene encodes CDR1 PRHDT and CDR2 FYEKMQ (reference sequence). The ends were cut back, 3 bases at V and 3 bases at J, with 11 bases in the middle. CDR3 sequence: CASSFPYGDTEAFF. The CDR3 DNA follows: TGTGCCAGCAGCTTTCCCTATGGTGACACTGAAGCTTTCTTT.

This clonotype was counted between two and nine times. This rearrangement joins TRBV6-5 to TRBJ1-3; D uncertain. With 5 bases removed from V and 0 bases from J, the gap between germline ends came to 11 bases. In germline, CDR1 is MNHEY, CDR2 SVGAGI. The CDR3 runs to 15 residues. CDR3 protein: CASSTSVDSGNTIYF. The CDR3 DNA is TGTGCCAGCAGTACCTCAGTGGACTCTGGAAACACCATATATTTT.